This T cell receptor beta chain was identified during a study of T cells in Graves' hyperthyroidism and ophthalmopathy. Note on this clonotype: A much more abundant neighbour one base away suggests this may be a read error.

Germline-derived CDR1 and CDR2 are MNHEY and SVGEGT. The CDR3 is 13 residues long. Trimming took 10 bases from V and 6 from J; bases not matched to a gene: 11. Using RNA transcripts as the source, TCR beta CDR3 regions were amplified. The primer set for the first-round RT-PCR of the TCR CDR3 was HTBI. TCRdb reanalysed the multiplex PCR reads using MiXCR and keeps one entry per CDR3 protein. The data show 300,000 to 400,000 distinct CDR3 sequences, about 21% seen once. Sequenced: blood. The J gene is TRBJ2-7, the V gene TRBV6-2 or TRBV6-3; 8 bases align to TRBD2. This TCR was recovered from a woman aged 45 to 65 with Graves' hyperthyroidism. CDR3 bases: TGTGCCATAGGACCAGCGGGAGACATCGAGCAGTACTTC. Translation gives CAIGPAGDIEQYF.